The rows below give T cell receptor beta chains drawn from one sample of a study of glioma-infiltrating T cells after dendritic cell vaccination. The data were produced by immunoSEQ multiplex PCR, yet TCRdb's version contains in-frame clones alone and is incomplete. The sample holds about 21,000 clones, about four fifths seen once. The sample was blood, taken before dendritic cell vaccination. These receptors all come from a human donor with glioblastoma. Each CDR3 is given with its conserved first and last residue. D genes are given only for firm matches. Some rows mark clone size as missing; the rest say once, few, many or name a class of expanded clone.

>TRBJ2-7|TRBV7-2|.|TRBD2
TGTGCCAGCAGCTTAATAGCGGGTCTTGGAGAGCAGTACTTC
CASSLIAGLGEQYF
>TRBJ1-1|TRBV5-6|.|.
TGTGCCAGCAGCCCCGCCCCGGGGAACACTGAAGCTTTCTTT
CASSPAPGNTEAFF
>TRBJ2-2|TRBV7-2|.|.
TGTGCCAGCAGCTTAGGGGGCGTAGGGTGGGAGCTGTTTTTT
CASSLGGVGWELFF
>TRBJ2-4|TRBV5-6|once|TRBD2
TGTGCCAGCAGCCATCCCGGGACAAGGTATTTGCGGGAGGGTTTC
CASSHPGTRYLREGF
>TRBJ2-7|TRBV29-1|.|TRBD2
TGCAGCGTTAGCGGGAGCTCCTACGAGCAGTACTTC
CSVSGSSYEQYF
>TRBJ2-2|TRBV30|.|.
TGTGCCTGGCTCCAGTGGAACACCGGGGAGCTGTTTTTT
CAWLQWNTGELFF
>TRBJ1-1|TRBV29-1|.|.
TGCAGCGTGGACCCGGGACTTGAAGCTTTCTTT
CSVDPGLEAFF
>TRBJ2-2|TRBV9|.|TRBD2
TGTGCCAGCACCGAGAAAGCGGGAGGGCCTATTATCACCGGGGAGCTGTTTTTT
CASTEKAGGPIITGELFF
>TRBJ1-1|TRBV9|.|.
TGTGCCAGCAGCGTAGAAGGAGGGAGGGGCACTGAAGCTTTCTTT
CASSVEGGRGTEAFF
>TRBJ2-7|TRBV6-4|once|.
TGTGCCAGCAGCCTAACTACGCCCTACGAGCAGTACTTC
CASSLTTPYEQYF
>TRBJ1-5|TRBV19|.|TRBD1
TGTGCCAGTAGTACGGGACAGGCCTTTTGGCAGCCCCAGCATTTT
CASSTGQAFWQPQHF
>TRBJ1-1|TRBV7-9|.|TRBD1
TGTGCCAGCAGCTGGACAGGGGAGGACACTGAAGCTTTCTTT
CASSWTGEDTEAFF
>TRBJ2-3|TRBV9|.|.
TGTGCCAGCAGCCCCAGTCCCCAGGGGTGGGATACGCAGTATTTT
CASSPSPQGWDTQYF
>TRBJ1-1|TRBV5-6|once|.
TGTGCCAGCGAACAAAGACACCTGAACACTGAAGCTTTCTTT
CASEQRHLNTEAFF
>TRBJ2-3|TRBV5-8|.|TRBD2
TGTGCCAGCAGCTTGGCAAGCGGGAGGGCACTACGCGCAGATACGCAGTATTTT
CASSLASGRALRADTQYF
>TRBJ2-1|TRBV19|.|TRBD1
TGTGCCAGTAGTACCCCTCGACAGGGGCGACCCTCCTACAATGAGCAGTTCTTC
CASSTPRQGRPSYNEQFF
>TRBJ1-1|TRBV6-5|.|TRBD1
TGTGCCAGCAGTGAGGGGGCGAACACTGAAGCTTTCTTT
CASSEGANTEAFF
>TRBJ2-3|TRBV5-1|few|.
TGCGCCAGCAGCCCGCTAAGAGATACGCAGTATTTT
CASSPLRDTQYF
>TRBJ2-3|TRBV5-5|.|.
TGTGCCAGCAGTTCAATGTCAGATACGCAGTATTTT
CASSSMSDTQYF
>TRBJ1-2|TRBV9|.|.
TGTGCCAGCATCCTCGATACGGGGGAGAGCTATGGCTACACCTTC
CASILDTGESYGYTF
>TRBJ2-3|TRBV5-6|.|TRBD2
TGTGCCAGCAGCGCAGGGCTAGCGGGAGCAATAGATACGCAGTATTTT
CASSAGLAGAIDTQYF
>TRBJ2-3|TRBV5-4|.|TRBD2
TGTGCCAGCAGCTTGGATAGTAGCGGGAGGGCATATACGCAGTATTTT
CASSLDSSGRAYTQYF
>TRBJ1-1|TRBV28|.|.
TGTGCCAGCACCTCAACAGGGTTACACACTGAAGCTTTCTTT
CASTSTGLHTEAFF
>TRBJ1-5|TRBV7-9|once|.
TGTGCCAGCAGCCGCCGCCAGGGAGGGTATCAGCCCCAGCATTTT
CASSRRQGGYQPQHF
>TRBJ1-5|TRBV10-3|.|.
TGTGCCACCGCGGGGCCTGAGCAGCCCCAGCATTTT
CATAGPEQPQHF
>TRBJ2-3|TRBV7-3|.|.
TGTGCCAGCAGCCCCACGACTAGCACAGATACGCAGTATTTT
CASSPTTSTDTQYF
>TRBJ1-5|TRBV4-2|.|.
TGTGCCAGCAGCCAAGCACCTACTGCCAATCAGCCCCAGCATTTT
CASSQAPTANQPQHF
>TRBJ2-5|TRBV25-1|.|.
TGTGCCAGCAGTGAATTGTCCTTCGAAGAGACCCAGTACTTC
CASSELSFEETQYF
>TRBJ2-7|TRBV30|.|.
TGTGCCGGGGACTCTGTGTCGAACGAGCAGTACTTC
CAGDSVSNEQYF
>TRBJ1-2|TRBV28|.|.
TGTGCCAGCAGTTTGAGTATGTTTAACTATGGCTACACCTTC
CASSLSMFNYGYTF
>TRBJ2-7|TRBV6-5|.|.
TGTGCCAGCAGTCGCCAGGGCTACGAGCAGTACTTC
CASSRQGYEQYF
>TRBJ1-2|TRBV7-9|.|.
TGTGCCAGCAGCCCTGGGGGGGGCGGCTACACCTTC
CASSPGGGGYTF
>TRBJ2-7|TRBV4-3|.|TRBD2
TGCGCCAGCAGCCAAGATACTAGCGGGGATGCCTACGAGCAGTACTTC
CASSQDTSGDAYEQYF
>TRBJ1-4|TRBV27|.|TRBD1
TGTGCCAGCAGTACCGGGACAGTCGAAAAACTGTTTTTT
CASSTGTVEKLFF
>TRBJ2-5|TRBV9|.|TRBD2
TGTGCCAGCAGCTCAGGGACTAGCGGAGGGGCCCAAGAGACCCAGTACTTC
CASSSGTSGGAQETQYF
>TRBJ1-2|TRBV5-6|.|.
TGTGCCAGCAGCCCGGGGGGAACGGGCTACACCTTC
CASSPGGTGYTF
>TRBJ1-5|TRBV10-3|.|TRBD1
TGTGCCATCAGCGGGACAGGGGACAATCAGCCCCAGCATTTT
CAISGTGDNQPQHF
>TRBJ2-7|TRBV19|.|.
TGTGCCAGTAGTAACCAGGTTTTCTACGAGCAGTACTTC
CASSNQVFYEQYF
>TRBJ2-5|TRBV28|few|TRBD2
TGTGCCAGCAGGCGAATCGCGGGGGAACGGGAGCAGTACTTC
CASRRIAGEREQYF
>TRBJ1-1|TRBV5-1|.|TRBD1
TGCGCCAGCAGCCCGGACAGGGGGCGGTACACTGAAGCTTTCTTT
CASSPDRGRYTEAFF
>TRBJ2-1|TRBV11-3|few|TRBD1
TGTGCCAGCAGCTGGGGACAGGGAACCAATGAGCAGTTCTTC
CASSWGQGTNEQFF
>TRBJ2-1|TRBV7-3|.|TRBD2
TGTGCCAGCAGCCAGGGCGGGGGTAGAATAAATGAGCAGTTCTTC
CASSQGGGRINEQFF
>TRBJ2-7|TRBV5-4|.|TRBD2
TGTGCCAGCAGCTTGGGCGGGAGAAGCTTCGAGCAGTACTTC
CASSLGGRSFEQYF
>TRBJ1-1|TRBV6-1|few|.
TGTGCCAGCAGTTATGCCCCGGGGTACACTGAAGCTTTCTTT
CASSYAPGYTEAFF
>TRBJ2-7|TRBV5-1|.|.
TGCGCCAGCAGCGGAACAACAGGAGGGGAGCAGTACTTC
CASSGTTGGEQYF
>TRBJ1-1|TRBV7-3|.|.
TGTGCCAGCAGCTTACTTCCCCAGGGGTTTACCCAAACCATGAACACTGAAGCTTTCTTT
CASSLLPQGFTQTMNTEAFF
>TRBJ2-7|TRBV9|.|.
TGTGCCAGCAGCGTAGACGAGGCTCGGATCCCCGAGCAGTACTTC
CASSVDEARIPEQYF
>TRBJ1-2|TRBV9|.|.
TGTGCCAGCAGCGAGGGGACTGTCACCTATGGCTACACCTTC
CASSEGTVTYGYTF
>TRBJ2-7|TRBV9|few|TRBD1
TGTGCCAGCAGCGCCGGGACAGGGCTCTACGAGCAGTACTTC
CASSAGTGLYEQYF
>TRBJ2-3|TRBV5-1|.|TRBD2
TGCGCCAGCCAAACTAGCGGCAACGCGGATACGCAGTATTTT
CASQTSGNADTQYF
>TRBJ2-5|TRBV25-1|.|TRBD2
TGTGCCAGCAGTGGACCGGGCCTAGGGAGGGGAGAGACCCAGTACTTC
CASSGPGLGRGETQYF
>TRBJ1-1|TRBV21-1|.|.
TGTGCCAGCAGGGGGGCAGGGGGTGGGACTGAAGCTTTCTTT
CASRGAGGGTEAFF
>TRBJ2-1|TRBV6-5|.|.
TGTGCCAGCAGTCCCCCGACATATTCCTACAATGAGCAGTTCTTC
CASSPPTYSYNEQFF
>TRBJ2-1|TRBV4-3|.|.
TGCGCCAGCAGCCAAGGAGAAGCGGGCTACAATGAGCAGTTCTTC
CASSQGEAGYNEQFF
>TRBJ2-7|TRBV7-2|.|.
TGTGCCAGCAGCTTGGCGGCCAACTACGAGCAGTACTTC
CASSLAANYEQYF